This T cell receptor beta chain was profiled in a study of cytomegalovirus exposure and HLA in healthy donors. General study results and limits: Clusters of TCRs from the first cohort tended to co-occur in the roughly 120 validation repertoires (as a later analysis found). In vitro, a few CMV-associated chains proved specific for CMV antigens.

Remarks on this clone: Its antigen is undetermined.

Using immunoSEQ multiplex PCR, the repertoire was profiled, and TCRdb retains in-frame clones only, with some absent. The sample comprises roughly 68,000 clones, around 89% of which are singletons, and approximately 1.5% rests with the top ten. V was trimmed by 11 bases and J by 5 bases, leaving 19 bases between them. Germline V gene lookup returns CDR1 MNHNS and CDR2 SASEGT. The CDR3 is 13 amino acids. Donors came from a validation cohort of 95 to 150 subjects, distinct from the first 666-subject cohort. The sequenced material came from PBMCs. This TCR derives from a woman aged 18-30 years in good health and CMV-seronegative. J is TRBJ2-7 and V is TRBV6-1; D is perhaps TRBD2 (6 bases). In DNA form, the CDR3 reads TGTGCCGGTGATGGAGGGGTTCGGAACGAGCAGTACTTC. Translated: CAGDGGVRNEQYF.